This T cell receptor beta chain was retrieved from a study of OX40 agonist ivuxolimab in advanced cancers. As for the study more broadly: Ivuxolimab, which targeted the costimulatory receptor OX40 (CD134), was an agonistic, fully human IgG2 monoclonal antibody. Intravenous ivuxolimab was administered to patients every 2 weeks at six dose levels: 0.01, 0.1, 0.3, 1.5, 3 and 10 mg/kg. Of the approximately 50 dose-escalation patients, hepatocellular carcinoma was present in about 19, melanoma in some 15, renal cell carcinoma in 9 and head and neck cancer in 9. In the dose-escalation cohort, 70% to 90% of patients were male, and the mean age was approximately 60 years with a range of 23 to 79. Prior anti-PD-1, anti-PD-L1 or anti-CTLA-4 therapy was permitted, and checkpoint inhibitors had been received by more than 35% of dose-escalation patients. Partial responses were achieved by three dose-escalation patients, of whom one had hepatocellular carcinoma and two had cutaneous melanoma. The point of sequencing TCRbeta in the periphery was to test whether ivuxolimab changed TCR sequence diversity and drove clonal T-cell expansion. The paper reports the monotherapy dose-escalation portion (N ≈ 50 patients) of the phase I ivuxolimab trial. What the authors observed across the whole study: After ivuxolimab, CD8+ T cells had more expanded clones than CD4+ T cells on average. The antigen specificity of the peripheral T cells that underwent clonal expansion was not determined. Low levels of normalized T-cell clonal expansion were also seen in some patients who did not respond. At doses of 0.1 to 3.0 mg/kg, clonal expansion of both CD4+ and CD8+ T cells in blood was seen between baseline and week 6. In the 0.1-3.0 mg/kg groups, partial responders had among the lowest normalized peripheral clonal expansion, particularly in CD8+ T cells.

Trimming takes 6 bases from V and 5 bases from J, and the germline ends sit 6 bases apart. Reading the germline V gene (reference sequence) gives CDR1 PRHDT and CDR2 FYEKMQ. Its CDR3 holds 11 amino acids, cysteine through phenylalanine. The DNA shown is the 33-base CDR3, in frame from base 1. Patients with autoimmune disease history or receiving systemic immunosuppression were excluded from the trial. Peripheral blood for TCR sequencing was collected from all dose cohorts at baseline, on cycle 4 day 1, and on cycle 7 day 1. The samples were taken from a phase I, first-in-human, multicenter, open-label dose-escalation trial of ivuxolimab. Adults with locally advanced or metastatic melanoma, renal cell carcinoma, hepatocellular carcinoma or head and neck squamous cell carcinoma were enrolled in the trial. CD4+ and CD8+ T cells were sorted separately from peripheral blood before TCR sequencing. Only one count was recorded for this clone. The antigen it binds to is not known. Base qualities are missing; no much larger clone stands one base away.

Genomic DNA was extracted from sorted cells for sequencing of the TCRbeta CDR3 region. The immunoSEQ Assay was used to sequence the TCRbeta CDR3 regions. In TCRdb, the immuneACCESS table is reduced to in-frame sequences with V and J assigned. These tables do not hold every clone; where another copy was compared, an unresolved V gene accounts for under half, and the others remain unexplained. Within this sample are about 100,000 clones, with approximately 91% of them counted one time only. The leading ten clones occupy more than 0.6% of the sample. This TCR was sampled from an adult with an advanced solid tumor such as melanoma, head and neck, liver or kidney cancer. The chain is made from TRBV13 and TRBJ2-3, with an unclear D gene assignment. The sample in question was CD4+ or CD8+ T cells sorted from blood, obtained in a trial of the OX40 agonist ivuxolimab. DNA sequence: TGTGCCAGCAGTTGGGGAGATACGCAGTATTTT. The resulting protein is CASSWGDTQYF.